The rows below give T cell receptor beta chains drawn from one sample of a study of T cell responses to AZD1222 COVID-19 vaccine. Profiling relied on immunoSEQ multiplex PCR, and the TCRdb table lists in-frame clones only, not all of them. The data show about 110,000 clones, roughly 90% seen once. The specimen comprised peripheral blood, sampled on day 0 of AZD1222 vaccination. The receptors were sampled from an adult in good health. Each CDR3 is given with its conserved first and last residue. Fields, in order: V gene, CDR3 protein.

TRBV7-8 CASSSRFTVSAYEQYF
TRBV5-6 CASSASGGGRYEQYF
TRBV7-2 CASSLGNRGNEQFF
TRBV10-3 CAISTPSEDEQYF
TRBV5-6 CASSPGTGAYEQYF
TRBV19 CASKSQGDTEAFF
TRBV4-2 CASSQETRGQRETQYF
TRBV3-1/TRBV3-2 CASSPTRQGRSGSPLHF
TRBV24-1 CATGGQGTEETQYF
TRBV6-6 CASSSTRDGNTEAFF
TRBV7-9 CASSQAGGRQPQHF
TRBV5-4 CASSPVAGTRGYEQFF
TRBV6-5 CASRTGGATEAFF